This T cell receptor (beta chain) was documented in a study of T cells in Graves' hyperthyroidism and ophthalmopathy. Trimming cost V 1 base and J 4 bases, with 20 bases left between them. The CDR3 loop spans 17 amino acids. Germline CDR1 GTSNPN, CDR2 SVGIG (reference sequence). TCR beta CDR3 sequences were amplified from RNA transcripts. HTBI primers drove first-round RT-PCR of the TCR CDR3. TCRdb analysed the multiplex PCR reads with MiXCR anew, one entry per CDR3 protein. The sample holds around 480,000 distinct CDR3 sequences, roughly an eighth seen once. Diagnoses were made from clinical symptoms, serum measures (thyroxine and TRAb), thyroid ultrasound and orbital computed tomography.

The sequenced sample consisted of blood. The sequence came from a woman aged 18 to 35 with Graves' hyperthyroidism. V usage is TRBV30 and J usage is TRBJ2-1, with a weak D call TRBD2 (5 bases). In nucleotides, the CDR3 is TGTGCCTGGAGTGGCGCCCTGGAGTATGGGAGATACAATGAGCAGTTCTTC. Protein product: CAWSGALEYGRYNEQFF.